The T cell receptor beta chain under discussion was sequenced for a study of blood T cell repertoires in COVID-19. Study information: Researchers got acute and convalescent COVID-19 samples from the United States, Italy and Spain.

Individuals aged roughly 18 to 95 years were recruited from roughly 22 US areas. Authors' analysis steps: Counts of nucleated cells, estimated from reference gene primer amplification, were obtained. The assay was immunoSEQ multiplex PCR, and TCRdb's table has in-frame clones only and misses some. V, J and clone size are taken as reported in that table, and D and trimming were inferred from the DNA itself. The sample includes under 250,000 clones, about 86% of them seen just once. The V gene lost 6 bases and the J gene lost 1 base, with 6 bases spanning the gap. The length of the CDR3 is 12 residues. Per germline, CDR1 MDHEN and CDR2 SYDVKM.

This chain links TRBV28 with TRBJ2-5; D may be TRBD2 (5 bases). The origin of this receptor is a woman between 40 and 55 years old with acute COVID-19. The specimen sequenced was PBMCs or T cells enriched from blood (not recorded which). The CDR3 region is CASRGAQETQYF. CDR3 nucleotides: TGTGCCAGCAGGGGAGCCCAAGAGACCCAGTACTTC.